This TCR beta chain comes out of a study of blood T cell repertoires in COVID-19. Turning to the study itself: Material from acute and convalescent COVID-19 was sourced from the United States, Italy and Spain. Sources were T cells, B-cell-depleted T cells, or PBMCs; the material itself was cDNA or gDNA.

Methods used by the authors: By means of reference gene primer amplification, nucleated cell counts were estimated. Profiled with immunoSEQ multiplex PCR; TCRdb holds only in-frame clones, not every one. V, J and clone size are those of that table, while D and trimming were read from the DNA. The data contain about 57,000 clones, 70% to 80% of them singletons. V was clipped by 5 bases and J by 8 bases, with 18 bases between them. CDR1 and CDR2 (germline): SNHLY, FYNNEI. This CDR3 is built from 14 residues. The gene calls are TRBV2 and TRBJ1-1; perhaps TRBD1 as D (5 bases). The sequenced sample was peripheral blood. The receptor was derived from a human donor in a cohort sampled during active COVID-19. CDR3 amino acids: CASSYRGGKNEAFF. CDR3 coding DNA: TGTGCCAGCAGTTATCGGGGGGGTAAAAACGAAGCTTTCTTT.